What follows describes a single T cell receptor beta chain. The specificity of this receptor is unknown. The sample holds no much larger clone one base away, and base qualities are not on file. Relative to germline, V is 6 bases shorter and J is 0 bases shorter, with 11 bases between their ends. Spanning cysteine to phenylalanine, the CDR3 consists of 14 amino acids. Only the CDR3 portion is preserved as DNA: 42 bases, with reading frame beginning at the first base. Ficoll-Paque density gradient centrifugation was the method used to isolate PBMCs. Instrument used: Illumina NovaSeq 6000. cDNA libraries for TCRalpha and TCRbeta were prepared by 5'RACE using constant-segment primers, with sample barcodes and unique molecular identifiers added. Trizol reagent was used to extract RNA from every sample. Amplification of the libraries took two PCR steps, and the second step added a second sample barcode plus Illumina TruSeq adapters. Sequencing of the libraries was done on an Illumina NovaSeq, producing 2 x 150 bp paired-end reads. Per the original workflow: With migec v1.2.7, reads were demultiplexed and then collapsed into UMI-guided consensus sequences. With mixcr v2.1.11, UMI consensuses were aligned to TRA and TRB V and J templates and assembled into clonotypes. Expanded or contracted clonotypes were those called significant by both edgeR and NoisET, with noise models trained on biological replicates. For edgeR calls, the thresholds were a false discovery rate-adjusted p below 0.01 and a log2 fold-change of 1. As an exploratory analysis of dynamics, max-normalized trajectories of the 1000 most abundant clonotypes were examined by PCA with hierarchical clustering. Separately sequenced CD4+ and CD8+ repertoires were used to assign a CD4 or CD8 phenotype to each responding clone. In TCRdb, the public reads were trimmed at Q25 with fastp and aligned with MiXCR, with productive beta chains retained. Rows are unified per CDR3 protein, each entry keeping the most common DNA and genes. TCRdb assigned the V and J calls; the authors' analysis was not used. The sample contains a few hundred thousand distinct CDR3 sequences, around 10% of them found a single time. The ten top clones hold around 23% of the sample.

This record comes from a study of T-cell memory formation after mild COVID-19 (dated by TCRdb to the early 2020s). Describing the broader study: Most TCR sequence clusters were specific to one of the two donors. Two young, previously healthy adult volunteers made up the cohort, one male and one female. In a couple of donors, T-cell clones that expanded and contracted after mild COVID-19 were tracked by sequencing TCRalpha and TCRbeta repertoires over time. Here is what the overall study found, with its caveats: From day 15 to 85, contracting clones showed balanced CD4/CD8 phenotypes, whereas a second wave of clones that expanded from day 15 to 37 leaned towards CD4+. Whether the second-wave clones peaking on day 37 were SARS-CoV-2 specific was not confirmed. Only two mild cases were covered by the study, and larger cohorts that include severe cases with pre-infection samples were considered necessary. Contracting CD4+ clones were found mainly in CM and EM memory subsets, while CD8+ clones were enriched in EMRA. Some responding clones were detected in pre-infection memory, suggesting pre-existing cross-reactive memory T cells joined the SARS-CoV-2 response.

The rearrangement combines TRBV12-3 or TRBV12-4 with TRBJ1-1; a confident D gene designation cannot be given. The sequence was collected from a man aged 18 to 29 who had mild COVID-19 (a few samples of this study predate the infection). The sample titles of this study are shuffled in the database, so cell type and time point are left out; the donor was told from shared clones. What was sequenced was PBMCs or a T cell subset sorted from them (not recorded which). The DNA is as follows: TGTGCCAGCAGCGTGCAGGATTTGAACACTGAAGCTTTCTTT. Translated, it reads CASSVQDLNTEAFF.